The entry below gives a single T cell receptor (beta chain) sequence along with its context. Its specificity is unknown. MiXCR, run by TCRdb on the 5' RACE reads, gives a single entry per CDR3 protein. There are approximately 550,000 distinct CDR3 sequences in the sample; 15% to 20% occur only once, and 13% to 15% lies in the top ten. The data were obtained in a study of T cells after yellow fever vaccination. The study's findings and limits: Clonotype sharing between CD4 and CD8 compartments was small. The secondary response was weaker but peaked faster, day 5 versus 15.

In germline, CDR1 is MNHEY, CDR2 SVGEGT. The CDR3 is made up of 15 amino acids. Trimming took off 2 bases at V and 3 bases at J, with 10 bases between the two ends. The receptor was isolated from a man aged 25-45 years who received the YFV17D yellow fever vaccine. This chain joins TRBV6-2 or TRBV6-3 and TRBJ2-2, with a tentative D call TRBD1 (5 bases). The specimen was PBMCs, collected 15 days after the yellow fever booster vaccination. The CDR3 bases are TGTGCCAGCAGTTACAGGCAGGGTGACACCGGGGAGCTGTTTTTT. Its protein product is CASSYRQGDTGELFF.